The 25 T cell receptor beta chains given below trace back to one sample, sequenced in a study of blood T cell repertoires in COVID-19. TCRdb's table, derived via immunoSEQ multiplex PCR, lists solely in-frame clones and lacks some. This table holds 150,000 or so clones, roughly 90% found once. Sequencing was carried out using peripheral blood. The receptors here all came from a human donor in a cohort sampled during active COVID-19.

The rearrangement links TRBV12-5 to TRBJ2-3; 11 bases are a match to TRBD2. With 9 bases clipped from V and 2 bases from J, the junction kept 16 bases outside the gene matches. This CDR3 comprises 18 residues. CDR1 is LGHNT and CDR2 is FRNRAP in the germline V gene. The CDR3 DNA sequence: TGTGCTAGGGGACCACTGGGACTAGCGGCCTTTCTCACAGATACGCAGTATTTT. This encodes CARGPLGLAAFLTDTQYF.

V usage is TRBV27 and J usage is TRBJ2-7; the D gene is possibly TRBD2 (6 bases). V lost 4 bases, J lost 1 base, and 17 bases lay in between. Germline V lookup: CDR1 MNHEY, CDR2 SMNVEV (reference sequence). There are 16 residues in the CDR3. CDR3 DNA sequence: TGTGCCAGCAGTTCGGGACTCGTCTCGGGTTCCTACGAGCAGTACTTC. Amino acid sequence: CASSSGLVSGSYEQYF.

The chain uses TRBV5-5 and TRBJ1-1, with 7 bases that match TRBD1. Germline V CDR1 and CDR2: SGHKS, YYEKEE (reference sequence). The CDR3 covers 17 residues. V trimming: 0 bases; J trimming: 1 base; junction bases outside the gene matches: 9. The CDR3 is CASSLVAQGGWNTEAFF. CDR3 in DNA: TGTGCCAGCAGCTTGGTAGCTCAAGGGGGCTGGAACACTGAAGCTTTCTTT.

The CDR3 region has the DNA TGTGCCAGCTCGAAGCGGGGGGGCTCCTACAATGAGCAGTTCTTC. It encodes CASSKRGGSYNEQFF. The chain is built from TRBV18 and TRBJ2-1; TRBD2 matches 10 bases. V dropped 6 bases and J dropped 0; count of bases not matched to a gene: 2. Looked up from germline, CDR1 is KGHSH and CDR2 is LQKENI. This CDR3 has 15 amino acids.

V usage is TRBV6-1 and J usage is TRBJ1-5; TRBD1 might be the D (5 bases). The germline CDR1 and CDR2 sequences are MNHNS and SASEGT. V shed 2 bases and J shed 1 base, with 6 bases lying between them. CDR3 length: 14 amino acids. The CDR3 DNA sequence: TGTGCCAGCAGTGAATCAGGGAGCAATCAGCCCCAGCATTTT. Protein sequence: CASSESGSNQPQHF.

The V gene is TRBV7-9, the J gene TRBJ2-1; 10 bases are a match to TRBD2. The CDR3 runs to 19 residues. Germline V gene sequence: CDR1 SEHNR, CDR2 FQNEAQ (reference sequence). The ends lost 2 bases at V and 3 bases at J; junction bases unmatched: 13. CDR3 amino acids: CASSLPRASGGPNYNEQFF. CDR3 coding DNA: TGTGCCAGCAGCTTACCTAGGGCTAGCGGGGGACCAAACTACAATGAGCAGTTCTTC.

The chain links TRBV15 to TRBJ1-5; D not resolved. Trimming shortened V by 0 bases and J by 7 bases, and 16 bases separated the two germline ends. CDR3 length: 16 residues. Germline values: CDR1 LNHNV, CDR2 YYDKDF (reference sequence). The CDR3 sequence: CATSREATRGGQPQHF. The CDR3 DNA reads TGTGCCACCAGCAGAGAGGCAACTCGGGGAGGCCAGCCCCAGCATTTT. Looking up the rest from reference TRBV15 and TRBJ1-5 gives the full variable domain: DAMVIQNPRYQVTQFGKPVTLSCSQTLNHNVMYWYQQKSSQAPKLLFHYYDKDFNNEADTPDNFQSRRPNTSFCFLDIRSPGLGDTAMYLCATSREATRGGQPQHFGDGTRLSIL.

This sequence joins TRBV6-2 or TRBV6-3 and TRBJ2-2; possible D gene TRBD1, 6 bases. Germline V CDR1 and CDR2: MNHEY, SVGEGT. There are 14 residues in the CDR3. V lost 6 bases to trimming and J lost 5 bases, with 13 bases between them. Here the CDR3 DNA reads TGTGCCAGCAGCCAGGGCAGGGGAACCGGGGAGCTGTTTTTT. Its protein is CASSQGRGTGELFF.

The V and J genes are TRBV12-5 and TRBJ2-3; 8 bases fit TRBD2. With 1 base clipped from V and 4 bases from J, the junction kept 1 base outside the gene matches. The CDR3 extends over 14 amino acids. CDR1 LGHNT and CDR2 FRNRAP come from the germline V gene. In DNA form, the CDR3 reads TGTGCTAGTGGTTTGGGGCGGGAGGCAGATACGCAGTATTTT. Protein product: CASGLGREADTQYF. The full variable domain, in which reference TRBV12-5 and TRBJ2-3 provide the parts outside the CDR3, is DARVTQTPRHKVTEMGQEVTMRCQPILGHNTVFWYRQTMMQGLELLAYFRNRAPLDDSGMPKDRFSAEMPDATLATLKIQPSEPRDSAVYFCASGLGREADTQYFGPGTRLTVL.

The CDR3: CASSKESSIIGELFF. Written as DNA, the CDR3 is TGTGCCAGCAGCAAGGAGTCGTCGATTATCGGGGAGCTGTTTTTT. The chain has TRBV11-2 and TRBJ2-2, with D hard to call. CDR1 SGHAT and CDR2 FQNNGV come from the germline V gene. Trimming pared 5 bases from V and 7 bases from J, leaving 17 bases between. This CDR3 contains 15 residues.

The CDR3 bases are TGTGCCAGCAGTTACTCGTACAGGGTTCCCTACAATGAGCAGTTCTTC. Amino acids: CASSYSYRVPYNEQFF. The V and J genes are TRBV6-6 and TRBJ2-1, with D possibly matching TRBD1 (6 bases). The CDR3 spans 16 residues. Trimming stripped 0 bases from V and 2 bases from J, with 11 bases between. Germline V gene data show CDR1 as MNHNY and CDR2 as SVGAGI (reference sequence).

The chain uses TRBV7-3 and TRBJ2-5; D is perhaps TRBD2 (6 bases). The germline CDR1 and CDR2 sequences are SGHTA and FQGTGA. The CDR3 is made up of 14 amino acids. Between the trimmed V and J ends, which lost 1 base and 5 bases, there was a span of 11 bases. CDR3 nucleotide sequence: TGTGCCAGCAGCTTAAGCGGGGCGAGGGAGACCCAGTACTTC. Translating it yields CASSLSGARETQYF.

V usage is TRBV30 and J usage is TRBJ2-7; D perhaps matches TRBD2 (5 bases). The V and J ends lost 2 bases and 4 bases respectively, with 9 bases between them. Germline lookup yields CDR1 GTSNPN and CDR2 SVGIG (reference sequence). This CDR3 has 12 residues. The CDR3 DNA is TGTGCCTGGAGTCCTGGAGGTTACGAGCAGTACTTC. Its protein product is CAWSPGGYEQYF.

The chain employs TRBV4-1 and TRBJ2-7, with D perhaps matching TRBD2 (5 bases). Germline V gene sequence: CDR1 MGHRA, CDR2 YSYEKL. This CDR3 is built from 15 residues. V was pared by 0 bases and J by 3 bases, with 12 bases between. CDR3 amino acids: CASSQDQSGFYEQYF. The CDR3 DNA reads TGCGCCAGCAGCCAAGATCAGTCGGGGTTCTACGAGCAGTACTTC.

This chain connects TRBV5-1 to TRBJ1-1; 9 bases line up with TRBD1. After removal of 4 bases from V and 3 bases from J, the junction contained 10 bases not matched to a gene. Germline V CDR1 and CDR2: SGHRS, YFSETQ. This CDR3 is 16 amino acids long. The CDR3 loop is CASSRQTGGADTEAFF. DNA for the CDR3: TGCGCCAGCAGCAGGCAAACAGGGGGCGCGGACACTGAAGCTTTCTTT.

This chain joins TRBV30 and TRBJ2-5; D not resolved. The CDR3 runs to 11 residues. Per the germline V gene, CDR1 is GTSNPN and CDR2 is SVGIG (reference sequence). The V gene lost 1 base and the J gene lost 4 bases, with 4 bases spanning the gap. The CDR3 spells CAWSAGETQYF. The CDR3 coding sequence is TGTGCCTGGAGTGCGGGAGAGACCCAGTACTTC. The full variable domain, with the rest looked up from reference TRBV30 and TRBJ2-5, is SQTIHQWPATLVQPVGSPLSLECTVEGTSNPNLYWYRQAAGRGLQLLFYSVGIGQISSEVPQNLSASRPQDRQFILSSKKLLLSDSGFYLCAWSAGETQYFGPGTRLLVL.

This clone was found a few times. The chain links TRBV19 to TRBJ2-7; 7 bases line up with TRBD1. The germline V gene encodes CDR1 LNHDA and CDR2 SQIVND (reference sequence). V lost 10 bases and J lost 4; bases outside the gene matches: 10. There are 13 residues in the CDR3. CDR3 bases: TGTGCCACCTCGGGACAGACCTTGTACGAGCAGTACTTC. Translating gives CATSGQTLYEQYF.

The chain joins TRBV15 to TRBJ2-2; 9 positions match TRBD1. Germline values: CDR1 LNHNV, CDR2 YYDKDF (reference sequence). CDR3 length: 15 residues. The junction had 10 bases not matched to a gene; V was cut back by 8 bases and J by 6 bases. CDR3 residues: CATGRDRVSAGELFF. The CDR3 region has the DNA TGTGCCACCGGCCGGGACAGGGTTTCTGCCGGGGAGCTGTTTTTT.

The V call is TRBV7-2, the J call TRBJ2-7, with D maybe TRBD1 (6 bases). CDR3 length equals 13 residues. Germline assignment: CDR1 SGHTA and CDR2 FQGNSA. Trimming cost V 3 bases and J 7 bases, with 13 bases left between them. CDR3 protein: CASSLSDRREQYF. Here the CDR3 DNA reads TGTGCCAGCAGCTTGTCAGACAGGCGGGAGCAGTACTTC.

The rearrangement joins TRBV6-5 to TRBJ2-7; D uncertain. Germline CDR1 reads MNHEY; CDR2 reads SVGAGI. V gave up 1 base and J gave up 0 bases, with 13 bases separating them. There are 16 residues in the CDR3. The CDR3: CASSYFRSVSSYEQYF. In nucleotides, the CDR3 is TGTGCCAGCAGTTACTTTCGGTCGGTGAGCTCCTACGAGCAGTACTTC.

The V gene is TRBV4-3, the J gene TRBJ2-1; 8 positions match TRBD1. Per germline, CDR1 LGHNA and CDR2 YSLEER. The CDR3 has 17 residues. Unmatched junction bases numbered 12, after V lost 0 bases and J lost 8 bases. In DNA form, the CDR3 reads TGCGCCAGCAGCCAAGATGTAACAGGGGGGTTATACGATGAGCAGTTCTTC. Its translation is CASSQDVTGGLYDEQFF.

The CDR3 protein is CASSQPKGGTSGRVYEQYF. CDR3 DNA sequence: TGTGCCAGCAGCCAACCAAAGGGGGGGACTAGCGGGAGAGTATACGAGCAGTACTTC. The chain has TRBV5-4 and TRBJ2-7, with 14 bases identical to TRBD2. Germline-derived CDR1 and CDR2 are SGHNT and YYREEE (reference sequence). The CDR3 length is 19 residues. The junction had 16 bases not matched to a gene; V was cut back by 4 bases and J by 4 bases.

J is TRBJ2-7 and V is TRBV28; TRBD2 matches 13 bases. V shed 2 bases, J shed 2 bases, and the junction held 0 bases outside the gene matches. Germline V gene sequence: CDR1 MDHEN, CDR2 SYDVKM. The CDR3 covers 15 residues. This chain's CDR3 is CASSLTSGGAYEQYF. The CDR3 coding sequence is TGTGCCAGCAGTTTAACTAGCGGGGGGGCCTACGAGCAGTACTTC.

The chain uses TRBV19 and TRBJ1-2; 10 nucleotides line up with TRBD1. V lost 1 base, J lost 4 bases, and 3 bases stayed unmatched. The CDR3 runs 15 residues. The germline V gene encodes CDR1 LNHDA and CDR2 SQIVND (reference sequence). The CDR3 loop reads CASSIVTGGGYGYTF. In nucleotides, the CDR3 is TGTGCCAGTAGTATAGTGACAGGGGGCGGCTATGGCTACACCTTC.

The CDR3 DNA sequence: TGCGCCAGCAATACCGGGGTTGAAGCTTTCTTT. Residues: CASNTGVEAFF. The genes are TRBV5-1 and TRBJ1-1, with D unclear. CDR3 length: 11 amino acids. The V gene's germline CDR1 is SGHRS and CDR2 YFSETQ. The V gene lost 6 bases and the J gene lost 7 bases, with 10 bases spanning the gap.